This T cell receptor (beta chain) was profiled in a study of blood T cell repertoires in COVID-19. This table comes from immunoSEQ multiplex PCR, and its TCRdb copy is limited to in-frame clones, with some not included. The sample holds about 170,000 clones; about nine tenths are singletons and the top ten take more than 0.75%. Germline V lookup: CDR1 MNHEY, CDR2 SMNVEV (reference sequence). CDR3 length: 14 residues. V shed 6 bases, J shed 6 bases, and the junction held 7 bases outside the gene matches. J is TRBJ2-7 and V is TRBV27; 11 bases are shared with TRBD1. The TCR was taken from a woman younger than 35 who had recovered from COVID-19. Sequences were obtained from PBMCs or T cells enriched from blood (not recorded which). The CDR3 loop reads CASRTDRGPLEQYF. CDR3 in DNA: TGTGCCAGCAGGACGGACAGGGGGCCCCTCGAGCAGTACTTC.